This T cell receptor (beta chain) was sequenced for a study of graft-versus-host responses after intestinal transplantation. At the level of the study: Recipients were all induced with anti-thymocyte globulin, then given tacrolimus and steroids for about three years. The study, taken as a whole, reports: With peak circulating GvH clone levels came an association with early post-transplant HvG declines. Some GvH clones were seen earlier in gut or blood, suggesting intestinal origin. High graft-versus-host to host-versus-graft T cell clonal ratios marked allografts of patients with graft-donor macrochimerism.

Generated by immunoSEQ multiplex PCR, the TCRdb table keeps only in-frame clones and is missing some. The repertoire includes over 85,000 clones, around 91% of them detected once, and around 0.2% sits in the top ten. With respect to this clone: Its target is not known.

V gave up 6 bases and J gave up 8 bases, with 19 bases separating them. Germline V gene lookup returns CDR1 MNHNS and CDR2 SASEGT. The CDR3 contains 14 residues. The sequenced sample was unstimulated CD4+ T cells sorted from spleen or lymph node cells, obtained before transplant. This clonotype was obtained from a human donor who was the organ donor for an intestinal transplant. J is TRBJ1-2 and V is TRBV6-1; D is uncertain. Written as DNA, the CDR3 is TGTGCCAGCAGCGCCTCTTGGGGAGTAAAAGGCTACACCTTC. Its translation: CASSASWGVKGYTF.